This TCR beta chain was profiled in a study of vaccination effects on CD4 cells after COVID-19. Within the ViraFEST assay, antigen-specific CD4+ T cells underwent expansion with viral peptide pools prior to sequencing. With 9 to 11 days of culture completed, CD4+ T cells were isolated. Each vaccine recipient was nucleocapsid antibody negative and had no prior SARS-CoV-2 infection. After around 2 million PBMC were placed in each well, they were cultured with about 10 IU/ml IL-2 and approximately 9.7 ug/ml peptides. TCRdb's table, derived via immunoSEQ multiplex PCR, lists solely in-frame clones and lacks some. The sample yields tens of thousands of clones, approximately 70% seen once. The CDR3 consists of 13 residues. Trimming shortened V by 4 bases and J by 1 base, and 8 bases separated the two germline ends. Germline V lookup: CDR1 SGHRS, CDR2 YFSETQ. A note on this clone: What it binds is not known.

Study conclusions and caveats: Only 1 of 255 vaccine-induced clones from healthy vaccinees cross-reacted with common cold coronaviruses. Only a few convalescent patients and no early post-infection timepoints featured in the study.

The chain joins TRBV5-1 to TRBJ1-1; possibly TRBD1 for D (6 bases). This sequence originates from a human donor who received a COVID-19 vaccine. Source: CD4+ T cells from PBMCs cultured with HCoV-NL63 spike peptides, taken before COVID-19 vaccination. CDR3 DNA sequence: TGCGCCAGCAGCCGGGACACGAACACTGAAGCTTTCTTT. Amino acids: CASSRDTNTEAFF.